Here is one TCR beta chain with its context. Its antigen specificity is not known. No base-level quality is on record; no much larger clone is a single base apart. Library method: PCR. The sequencer was an Illumina HiSeq 2500. Molecular barcoding was employed in the preparation of TCR libraries, with unique molecular identifiers being used to normalize TCRbeta repertoire quantification. In-frame beta chains were kept once TCRdb had trimmed the public reads at Q25 with fastp and called clones with MiXCR. All rows with the same CDR3 protein become a single entry with the most common DNA and genes. The sample table lists 190,000 or so distinct CDR3 sequences, roughly 15% of them with a count of one. In total, the top ten clones hold approximately 13% of the sample. The data are from a study of T-cell reconstitution after alpha-beta-depleted transplantation in children (dated by TCRdb to the mid-2010s). A note on the overall study: T-cell immune reconstitution after TCRalphabeta/CD19-depleted allogeneic hematopoietic cell transplantation in children was quantitatively tracked in the study by means of TCR repertoire profiling.

V was cut back by 5 bases and J by 9 bases, leaving a gap of 17 bases between them. The CDR3 measures 15 amino acids from cysteine to phenylalanine. Here the CDR3 DNA is all that survives: 45 bases in frame from base 1. For CDR1 and CDR2, the germline V gene (reference sequence) lists SEHNR and FQNEAQ. Sequences were derived from PBMCs from the stem cell graft donor, sampled from the stem cell graft. The chain couples TRBV7-9 to TRBJ1-6, with a tentative D gene TRBD1 over 6 matching bases. The source is a human donor who donated a stem cell graft to a child with acute lymphoblastic leukemia. CDR3 protein: CASSGGQFSFSPLHF. The bases read TGTGCCAGCAGCGGGGGGCAGTTTTCGTTTTCACCCCTCCACTTT.